This T cell receptor beta chain was observed in a study of blood T cell repertoires in COVID-19. As for the study in general: COVID-19 samples, acute and convalescent, were from the United States, Italy and Spain.

The V end lost 3 bases, the J end lost 6 bases, and 12 bases lay between the germline ends. CDR1 is MDHEN and CDR2 is SYDVKM in the germline V gene. CDR3 length: 13 residues. TCRdb keeps only in-frame clones here, not all; method: immunoSEQ multiplex PCR. The sample lists approximately 270,000 clones; 70% to 90% were seen once. This clonotype was obtained from a woman aged 70 to 79 with acute or convalescent COVID-19. V is TRBV28 and J is TRBJ2-7; TRBD2 is a possible D gene (6 bases). The sequenced sample consisted of peripheral blood. The CDR3 loop is CASSFGGSVEQYF. CDR3 in DNA: TGTGCCAGCAGTTTTGGAGGGAGCGTCGAGCAGTACTTC.